This TCR beta chain was captured by sequencing in a study of blood T cell repertoires in COVID-19. Across the study: From the United States, Italy and Spain came samples of acute and convalescent COVID-19. T cells, B-cell-depleted T cells, or PBMCs supplied cDNA or gDNA.

The CDR3 has 15 amino acids. Trimming took 7 bases from V and 8 from J, leaving 20 bases between them. Germline CDR1 MNHEY, CDR2 SVGAGI. In the original workflow: Amplification of reference gene primers provided the estimated nucleated cell counts. The data were produced by immunoSEQ multiplex PCR, yet TCRdb's version contains in-frame clones alone and is incomplete. D and trimming come from the DNA, and the V and J calls and clone size come from that table. This repertoire shows over 150,000 clones, approximately 80% found once; its top ten account for around 28%. This rearrangement joins TRBV6-5 to TRBJ1-4; D might be TRBD1 (6 bases). This sequence was found in a woman between 55 and 75 years old with acute or convalescent COVID-19. Source material: peripheral blood. The CDR3 protein is CASIAGGGREEKLFF. DNA of the CDR3: TGTGCCAGCATTGCTGGCGGGGGGCGGGAAGAAAAACTGTTTTTT.